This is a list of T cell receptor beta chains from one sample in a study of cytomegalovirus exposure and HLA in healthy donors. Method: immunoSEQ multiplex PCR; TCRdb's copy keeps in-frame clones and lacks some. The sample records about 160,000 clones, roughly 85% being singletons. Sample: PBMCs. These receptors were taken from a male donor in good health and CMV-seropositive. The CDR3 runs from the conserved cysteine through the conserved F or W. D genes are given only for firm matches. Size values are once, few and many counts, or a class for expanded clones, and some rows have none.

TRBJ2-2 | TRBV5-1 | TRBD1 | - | CASSLRQGSLGELFF | TGCGCCAGCAGCTTAAGACAGGGGAGCCTCGGGGAGCTGTTTTTT
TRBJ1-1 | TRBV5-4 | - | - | CASRRTMDTEAFF | TGTGCCAGCAGGAGGACAATGGACACTGAAGCTTTCTTT
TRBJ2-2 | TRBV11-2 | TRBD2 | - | CASRPLAGGAGELFF | TGTGCCAGCAGGCCACTAGCGGGGGGGGCCGGGGAGCTGTTTTTT
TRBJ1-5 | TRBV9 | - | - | CASSATGQSNQPQHF | TGTGCCAGCAGCGCGACCGGACAGAGCAATCAGCCCCAGCATTTT
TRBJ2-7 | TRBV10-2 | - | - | CASSSGFVYEQYF | TGCGCCAGCAGCTCAGGGTTTGTGTACGAGCAGTACTTC
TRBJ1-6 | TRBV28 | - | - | CASSLTGSRNSPLHF | TGTGCCAGCAGTTTGACAGGATCAAGAAATTCACCCCTCCACTTT
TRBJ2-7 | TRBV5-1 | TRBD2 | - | CASSFGGVSYEQYF | TGCGCCAGCAGCTTCGGGGGGGTTTCCTACGAGCAGTACTTC
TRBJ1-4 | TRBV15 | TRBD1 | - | CATSRRDRATNEKLFF | TGTGCCACCAGCAGAAGGGACAGGGCTACTAATGAAAAACTGTTTTTT
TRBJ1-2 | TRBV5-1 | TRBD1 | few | CASSLGGQARDGYTF | TGCGCCAGCAGCTTAGGGGGACAGGCGAGGGATGGCTACACCTTC
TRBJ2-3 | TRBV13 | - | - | CASSLGSADTQYF | TGTGCCAGCAGCTTAGGTTCTGCAGATACGCAGTATTTT